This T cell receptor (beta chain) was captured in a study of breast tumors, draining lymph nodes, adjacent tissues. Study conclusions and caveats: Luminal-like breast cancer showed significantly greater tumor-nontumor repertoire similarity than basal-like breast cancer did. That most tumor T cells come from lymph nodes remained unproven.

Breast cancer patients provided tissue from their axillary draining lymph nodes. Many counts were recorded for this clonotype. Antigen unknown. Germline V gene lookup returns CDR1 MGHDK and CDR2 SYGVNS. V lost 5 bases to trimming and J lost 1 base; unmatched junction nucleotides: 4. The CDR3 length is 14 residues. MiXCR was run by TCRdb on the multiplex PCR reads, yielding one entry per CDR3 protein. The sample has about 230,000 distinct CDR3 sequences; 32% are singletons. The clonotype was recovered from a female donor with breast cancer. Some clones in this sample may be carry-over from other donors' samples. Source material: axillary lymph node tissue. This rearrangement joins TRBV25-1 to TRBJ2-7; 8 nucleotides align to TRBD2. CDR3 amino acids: CASSRPGGSYEQYF. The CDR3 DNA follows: TGTGCCAGCAGTCGCCCGGGAGGGTCCTACGAGCAGTACTTC.